This T cell receptor (beta chain) was documented in a study of shared clonotypes between healthy human individuals. Points from the study as a whole: Naive subsets generally exceeded memory subsets in estimated richness. All-four-donor shared clonotypes had higher generation probabilities than non-shared clonotypes did.

From germline, CDR1 is MGHRA and CDR2 YSYEKL. This CDR3 has 13 residues. V gave up 3 bases and J gave up 4 bases; unmatched junction bases: 3. Profiled with immunoSEQ multiplex PCR; TCRdb holds only in-frame clones, not every one. Altogether about 1,800,000 clones are present, over 85% being singletons, with the ten largest covering roughly 1%. Regarding this clone: What it binds is unknown.

Naive CD8 cells, CD45RO-negative and positively selected for CCR7, excluded terminally differentiated effector memory CD45RA+ cells. Study donors comprised healthy, HIV-negative adults devoid of recent acute infection or vaccination. Sequences were obtained from naive CD8+ T cells sorted from blood. This rearrangement joins TRBV4-1 to TRBJ2-7; 7 bases are a match to TRBD2. The clonotype originates from a man between 18 and 29 years old in good health. CDR3 protein: CASSHREAYEQYF. Written as DNA, the CDR3 is TGCGCCAGCAGCCACCGGGAGGCGTACGAGCAGTACTTC.